This T cell receptor beta chain was captured in a study of spatial heterogeneity in lung cancer. Individual TCR cDNA molecules each bore their own unique molecular identifier. TCRdb passed the 5' RACE reads through MiXCR, listing each CDR3 protein once. The repertoire holds 15,000 to 20,000 distinct CDR3 sequences, with 5.8% as singletons. This clonotype was observed a few times. Its specificity is not known. Because the library targeted alpha chains, this beta chain is an off-target read whose size means little. Overall study results and limits: Tumors with more nonsynonymous mutations had more expanded intratumoral alpha and beta TCRs.

Indicated time point: sample taken at primary tumor resection. The sequence was collected from a female donor with early-stage non-small cell lung cancer. The sample was lung tumor tissue, taken at surgery.

Here the CDR3 DNA reads TGTGCCACCAGTGATTCGGACAAATACACCGGGGAGCTGTTTTTT. It is translated as CATSDSDKYTGELFF. J is TRBJ2-2 and V is TRBV24-1; possibly TRBD1 for D (5 bases). Germline V gives CDR1 KGHDR, CDR2 SFDVKD. Trimming removed 2 bases from V and 3 bases from J, with 9 bases in between. This CDR3 region has 15 residues.